The 16 T cell receptor beta chains below all came from one sample that was sequenced in a study of TIL therapy for anti-PD-1-resistant metastatic lung cancer. Sequencing used immunoSEQ v3. Measured with immunoSEQ multiplex PCR; TCRdb has only the in-frame clones, and not every one. The repertoire consists of 95,000 or so clones, with 50% to 70% occurring once and the leading ten covering approximately 9.9%. Time point specified: pre-treatment sample, taken before nivolumab and TIL therapy. Pleural nodules or supraclavicular lymph nodes made up most of the excised metastases sampled. This specimen was tumor tissue, taken at baseline. The receptors shown here come from a person between 30 and 80 years old with non-small cell lung cancer.

A few counts support this clone. This sequence joins TRBV4-1 and TRBJ1-1; D unclear. The CDR3 loop spans 12 amino acids. Looked up from germline, CDR1 is MGHRA and CDR2 is YSYEKL. Trimming pared 0 bases from V and 4 bases from J, leaving 3 bases between. The CDR3 nucleotides read TGCGCCAGCAGCCAAGATCGCACTGAAGCTTTCTTT. Residues: CASSQDRTEAFF.

This clone was observed a few times. The chain joins TRBV12-3 or TRBV12-4 to TRBJ1-1; perhaps TRBD1 as D (5 bases). The length of the CDR3 is 13 residues. Trimming took off 8 bases at V and 3 bases at J, with 13 bases between the two ends. DNA for the CDR3: TGTGCCAGCGCCTTCAGAGGGGACACTGAAGCTTTCTTT. Amino acid sequence: CASAFRGDTEAFF.

This clone appeared a few times. This sequence joins TRBV6-1 and TRBJ1-6; D may be TRBD1 (5 bases). CDR1 MNHNS and CDR2 SASEGT come from the germline V gene. The ends were cut back, 4 bases at V and 7 bases at J, with 20 bases in the middle. The CDR3 runs 17 residues. DNA of the CDR3: TGTGCCAGCAGTGTTCCACCCGTGGCAGGGAGGAATTCACCCCTCCACTTT. This codes for CASSVPPVAGRNSPLHF.

The chain couples TRBV5-4 to TRBJ2-1; 11 nucleotides agree with TRBD2. The CDR3 runs 16 residues. Germline V lookup: CDR1 SGHNT, CDR2 YYREEE (reference sequence). The J segment lost 4 bases and the V segment lost 5 bases, leaving 8 bases of the junction unmatched. The CDR3 region has the DNA TGTGCCAGCAGGTTACCCGGGACTAGCGGTTACAATGAGCAGTTCTTC. Its protein product is CASRLPGTSGYNEQFF.

This clone turned up a few times. The same CDR3 arises from other DNA sequences in this sample as well. The chain uses TRBV7-9 and TRBJ2-5; the D gene is possibly TRBD2 (6 bases). CDR3 length equals 16 residues. Germline V gene lookup returns CDR1 SEHNR and CDR2 FQNEAQ (reference sequence). The V and J ends lost 1 base and 1 base respectively, with 13 bases between them. CDR3 sequence: CASSLEAGRIQETQYF. CDR3 coding DNA: TGTGCCAGCAGCTTAGAAGCGGGCCGAATCCAAGAGACCCAGTACTTC.

Here the CDR3 DNA reads TGTGCCACCAGTGCAGAGGATACGCAGTATTTT. Protein sequence: CATSAEDTQYF. The chain recombines TRBV24-1 with TRBJ2-3, with unresolved D. In germline, CDR1 is KGHDR, CDR2 SFDVKD. The ends were cut back, 5 bases at V and 6 bases at J, with 5 bases in the middle. The CDR3 totals 11 residues.

The CDR3 sequence is CASSTRTDYEQYF. Written as DNA, the CDR3 is TGTGCCAGCAGCACCCGGACAGACTACGAGCAGTACTTC. This sequence joins TRBV13 and TRBJ2-7, with D possibly being TRBD1 (6 bases). Germline values: CDR1 PRHDT, CDR2 FYEKMQ (reference sequence). The CDR3 is made up of 13 amino acids. The V gene lost 5 bases and the J gene lost 3 bases, with 11 bases spanning the gap. Supplemented by reference TRBV13 and TRBJ2-7, the full variable domain reads AAGVIQSPRHLIKEKRETATLKCYPIPRHDTVYWYQQGPGQDPQFLISFYEKMQSDKGSIPDRFSAQQFSDYHSELNMSSLELGDSALYFCASSTRTDYEQYFGPGTRLTVT.

In its sample, this clone was seen a few times. The gene calls are TRBV28 and TRBJ1-1; D is undetermined. The CDR3 runs to 13 residues. Germline V gene data show CDR1 as MDHEN and CDR2 as SYDVKM. Trimming removed 3 bases from V and 0 bases from J, with 5 bases in between. The CDR3 DNA reads as TGTGCCAGCAGTTTTCCCCTGAACACTGAAGCTTTCTTT. Amino acid sequence: CASSFPLNTEAFF.

The chain is built from TRBV11-2 and TRBJ2-1; D is possibly TRBD2 (6 bases). CDR3 size: 16 residues. Germline V lookup: CDR1 SGHAT, CDR2 FQNNGV. V lost 2 bases and J lost 1, with 12 bases in between. As DNA, the CDR3 is TGTGCCAGCAGCTTAAGTCCTAGCGTTTCCTACAATGAGCAGTTCTTC. It specifies CASSLSPSVSYNEQFF. The full variable domain, in which reference TRBV11-2 and TRBJ2-1 provide the parts outside the CDR3, is EAGVAQSPRYKIIEKRQSVAFWCNPISGHATLYWYQQILGQGPKLLIQFQNNGVVDDSQLPKDRFSAERLKGVDSTLKIQPAKLEDSAVYLCASSLSPSVSYNEQFFGPGTRLTVL.

J is TRBJ2-1 and V is TRBV7-8; D is ambiguous. The CDR3 runs 14 residues. The germline CDR1 and CDR2 sequences are SGHVS and FQNEAQ. The V gene lost 1 base and the J gene lost 8 bases, with 12 bases spanning the gap. The CDR3 here is CASSLVPSGDEQFF. The CDR3, as DNA: TGTGCCAGCAGCTTAGTCCCCTCAGGCGATGAGCAGTTCTTC.

As to this clone: Different DNA sequences within this sample yield the same CDR3. The chain has TRBV7-9 and TRBJ2-7; a possible D gene is TRBD1 (5 bases). The V gene lost 2 bases and the J gene lost 3 bases, with 5 bases spanning the gap. Germline V lookup: CDR1 SEHNR, CDR2 FQNEAQ (reference sequence). CDR3 size: 12 residues. The DNA for the CDR3 is TGTGCCAGCAGCTTAAGGGGCTACGAGCAGTACTTC. It codes for CASSLRGYEQYF.

This clone showed up just a few times. The chain uses TRBV30 and TRBJ2-6, with 9 bases fitting TRBD1. The length of the CDR3 is 17 residues. Germline CDR1 GTSNPN, CDR2 SVGIG (reference sequence). The junction had 9 bases not matched to a gene; V was cut back by 6 bases and J by 0 bases. CDR3 loop: CACDRGTFSSGANVLTF. Here the CDR3 DNA reads TGTGCCTGTGACAGGGGGACCTTCAGCTCTGGGGCCAACGTCCTGACTTTC. Looking up the rest from reference TRBV30 and TRBJ2-6 gives the full variable domain: SQTIHQWPATLVQPVGSPLSLECTVEGTSNPNLYWYRQAAGRGLQLLFYSVGIGQISSEVPQNLSASRPQDRQFILSSKKLLLSDSGFYLCACDRGTFSSGANVLTFGAGSRLTVL.

This clone showed up just a few times. The chain has TRBV4-1 and TRBJ1-1; D uncertain. CDR1 is MGHRA, CDR2 YSYEKL, per germline. The CDR3 contains 16 residues. Trimming took off 3 bases at V and 0 bases at J, with 14 bases between the two ends. This CDR3 reads CASSQLSAEVNTEAFF. Written as DNA, the CDR3 is TGCGCCAGCAGCCAGCTGTCCGCGGAGGTGAACACTGAAGCTTTCTTT.

The CDR3: CASSLPWDGYTGELFF. DNA for the CDR3: TGCGCCAGCAGCCTCCCATGGGACGGATACACCGGGGAGCTGTTTTTT. J is TRBJ2-2 and V is TRBV4-1, with D tentatively TRBD1 or TRBD2 (5 bases each). Germline lookup yields CDR1 MGHRA and CDR2 YSYEKL. There are 16 residues in the CDR3. The germline V and J ends were trimmed by 4 bases and 3 bases, with 15 bases remaining between them.

The gene calls are TRBV6-2 or TRBV6-3 and TRBJ1-2; D unresolved. V lost 0 bases to trimming and J lost 6 bases, with 20 bases between them. CDR1 is MNHEY and CDR2 is SVGEGT in the germline V gene. There are 17 residues in the CDR3. In nucleotides, the CDR3 is TGTGCCAGCAGTTACTCTGAGGCGGCGGCCCGCTTTAATGGCTACACCTTC. As protein: CASSYSEAAARFNGYTF.

The genes are TRBV19 and TRBJ2-2; D is possibly TRBD2 (5 bases). The germline V gene has CDR1 LNHDA and CDR2 SQIVND (reference sequence). The CDR3 length is 13 residues. Between the trimmed V and J ends, which lost 9 bases and 4 bases, there was a span of 12 bases. The CDR3 sequence is CASNLAGTGELFF. CDR3 DNA: TGTGCCAGCAATCTTGCGGGCACCGGGGAGCTGTTTTTT.